Below, 27 T cell receptor beta chains from the same sample are listed, as sequenced in a study of Ad26.COV2.S vaccination and SARS-CoV-2 variants. Profiled with immunoSEQ multiplex PCR; TCRdb holds only in-frame clones, not every one. Of 380,000 or so clones in the sample, about 80% were seen once. As to treatment: some 20 received Ad26.COV2.S at low or high dose, single or two shots; a few received placebo; per-sample allocation not given. Sampling happened 63 days after the first vaccine or placebo injection. Here the sequenced sample was peripheral blood, taken in a trial of Ad26.COV2.S vaccine versus placebo. These receptors came from a person aged 18 to 59 who received the Ad26.COV2.S COVID-19 vaccine or a placebo.

The V call is TRBV7-2, the J call TRBJ1-1; D gene uncertain. The CDR3 totals 13 residues. V lost 2 bases to trimming and J lost 10 bases, with 14 bases between them. Per germline, CDR1 SGHTA and CDR2 FQGNSA. CDR3: CASSLKVGLGAFF. DNA of the CDR3: TGTGCCAGCAGCTTAAAAGTTGGGTTAGGAGCTTTCTTT.

V gene TRBV24-1 combines with J gene TRBJ1-2; D not resolved. The germline V gene has CDR1 KGHDR and CDR2 SFDVKD. The CDR3 has 14 residues. Trimming removed 0 bases at V and 4 bases at J, with 8 bases between. CDR3 loop: CATSDLRASYGYTF. The CDR3 DNA sequence: TGTGCCACCAGTGATTTGCGGGCCAGCTATGGCTACACCTTC.

This clone was picked up one time. The genes are TRBV7-9 and TRBJ2-6; D remains ambiguous. The CDR3 consists of 15 residues. V was pared by 4 bases and J by 2 bases, with 9 bases between. The germline gives CDR1 SEHNR, CDR2 FQNEAQ (reference sequence). CDR3 bases: TGTGCCAGCAGCTCCCGGGTGGCTGGGGCCAACGTCCTGACTTTC. Encoded protein: CASSSRVAGANVLTF.

V and J are TRBV18 and TRBJ2-1; a possible D gene is TRBD2 (5 bases). There are 13 residues in the CDR3. Trimming pared 6 bases from V and 8 bases from J, leaving 14 bases between. CDR1 is KGHSH, CDR2 LQKENI, per germline. CDR3 in DNA: TGTGCCAGCTCCCTCGGGATTTCTGATGAGCAGTTCTTC. It is translated as CASSLGISDEQFF.

This sequence joins TRBV3-1 (or the pseudogene TRBV3-2) and TRBJ1-5; unclear D gene. Germline V gene lookup returns CDR1 LGHDT and CDR2 YNNKEL (reference sequence). The CDR3 loop spans 12 amino acids. V was shortened by 4 bases and J by 5 bases, with 6 bases between the two germline ends. The CDR3 here is CASSLPDQPQHF. The DNA of the CDR3 is TGTGCCAGCAGCCTGCCAGATCAGCCCCAGCATTTT.

This sequence joins TRBV20-1 and TRBJ1-4, with a weak D call TRBD1 (5 bases). V was pared by 3 bases and J by 8 bases, with 7 bases between. From germline, CDR1 is DFQATT and CDR2 SNEGSKA (reference sequence). The CDR3 covers 11 residues. CDR3 DNA: TGCAGTGCTAGTCCAGGGGAAAAACTGTTTTTT. The encoded protein is CSASPGEKLFF.

As regards this clone: The sample carries other DNA sequences with the same CDR3. This chain uses TRBV5-1 with TRBJ2-3; D may match TRBD1 or TRBD2 (5 bases each). This CDR3 region has 15 residues. From germline, CDR1 is SGHRS and CDR2 YFSETQ. V gave up 4 bases and J gave up 0 bases, with 12 bases separating them. Here the CDR3 DNA reads TGCGCCAGCAGCCCCTCGGGACCTAGCACAGATACGCAGTATTTT. Amino acid sequence: CASSPSGPSTDTQYF.

This clone was seen more than once but under ten times. The chain couples TRBV18 to TRBJ1-5; 10 bases match TRBD1. Per the germline V gene, CDR1 is KGHSH and CDR2 is LQKENI. The junction had 3 bases not matched to a gene; V was cut back by 0 bases and J by 4 bases. The CDR3 has 16 amino acids. The CDR3 region is CASSPPRGQGNQPQHF. CDR3 in DNA: TGTGCCAGCTCACCACCGAGGGGACAGGGGAATCAGCCCCAGCATTTT.

Remarks on this clone: Within the sample, other DNA sequences also encode this same CDR3. V gene TRBV18 combines with J gene TRBJ2-7, with D perhaps being TRBD1 or TRBD2 (5 bases each). From germline, CDR1 is KGHSH and CDR2 LQKENI. The CDR3 consists of 14 residues. The ends were cut back, 3 bases at V and 2 bases at J, with 11 bases in the middle. CDR3 nucleotides: TGTGCCAGCTCACCGGCTACGGGGCCCTACGAGCAGTACTTC. Encoded protein: CASSPATGPYEQYF.

The chain carries TRBV11-3 and TRBJ2-1; D is unclear. Trimming stripped 1 base from V and 6 bases from J, with 7 bases between. Germline-derived CDR1 and CDR2 are SGHNT and YENEEA. The CDR3 is made up of 13 amino acids. CDR3 amino acids: CASSLGVPNEQFF. CDR3 nucleotides: TGTGCCAGCAGCTTAGGAGTACCCAATGAGCAGTTCTTC. The whole variable domain, remainder taken from reference TRBV11-3 and TRBJ2-1, is EAGVVQSPRYKIIEKKQPVAFWCNPISGHNTLYWYLQNLGQGPELLIRYENEEAVDDSQLPKDRFSAERLKGVDSTLKIQPAELGDSAVYLCASSLGVPNEQFFGPGTRLTVL.

The chain uses TRBV6-2 or TRBV6-3 and TRBJ2-1; D ambiguous. Germline V CDR1 and CDR2: MNHEY, SVGEGT. The CDR3 is 12 amino acids. Trimming cost V 2 bases and J 4 bases, with 3 bases left between them. CDR3 coding DNA: TGTGCCAGCAGTTACCCGTACAATGAGCAGTTCTTC. It yields the protein CASSYPYNEQFF.

The rearrangement uses TRBV5-1 and TRBJ2-3; 11 nucleotides align to TRBD2. Germline CDR1 SGHRS, CDR2 YFSETQ. V trimming: 3 bases; J trimming: 3 bases; junction bases outside the gene matches: 6. The CDR3 consists of 16 residues. In DNA, the CDR3 is TGCGCCAGCAGCTCCGAGCGACTAGCGGGGACAGATACGCAGTATTTT. Translated, it gives CASSSERLAGTDTQYF.

The chain recombines TRBV4-2 with TRBJ1-6, with TRBD1 identical over 7 bases. Germline V gene sequence: CDR1 LGHNA, CDR2 YNFKEQ. CDR3 length equals 16 residues. The V and J ends lost 0 bases and 8 bases, in that order; junction bases with no gene match: 7. CDR3 nucleotides: TGTGCCAGCAGCCAAGATCTCGGGACAGCGTATTCACCCCTCCACTTT. Protein sequence: CASSQDLGTAYSPLHF.

As concerns this clone: Additional DNA sequences in this sample encode the identical CDR3. The chain carries TRBV18 and TRBJ2-3; D is unresolved. V lost 3 bases and J 4 bases, leaving 2 bases between the germline ends. Germline values: CDR1 KGHSH, CDR2 LQKENI. The CDR3 has 11 residues. CDR3 bases: TGTGCCAGCTCACCGGCAGATACGCAGTATTTT. Its translation: CASSPADTQYF.

The rearrangement uses TRBV18 and TRBJ1-2; TRBD1 matches at 8 bases. Germline-derived CDR1 and CDR2 are KGHSH and LQKENI. The CDR3 has 12 residues. Germline trimming cut 5 bases from V and 8 bases from J; bases unmatched to any gene: 4. CDR3 region: CASSAGQGGYTF. Written as DNA, the CDR3 is TGTGCCAGCTCAGCCGGACAGGGAGGCTACACCTTC. Variable domain in full (rest from reference TRBV18 and TRBJ1-2): NAGVMQNPRHLVRRRGQEARLRCSPMKGHSHVYWYRQLPEEGLKFMVYLQKENIIDESGMPKERFSAEFPKEGPSILRIQQVVRGDSAAYFCASSAGQGGYTFGSGTRLTVV.

This clone was observed a handful of times. V is TRBV2 and J is TRBJ1-5, with 9 bases that match TRBD1. The CDR3 consists of 15 residues. With 5 bases clipped from V and 2 bases from J, the junction kept 4 bases outside the gene matches. CDR1 and CDR2 from the germline V gene are SNHLY and FYNNEI. The CDR3 nucleotides are TGTGCCAGCAGTTTACAGGGGGCGGGCAATCAGCCCCAGCATTTT. It translates to CASSLQGAGNQPQHF.

V is TRBV6-4 and J is TRBJ1-1; D might be TRBD1 (5 bases). Germline V gives CDR1 MRHNA, CDR2 SNTAGT. The CDR3 extends over 14 amino acids. The V end was cut by 10 bases, the J end by 8 bases, with 23 bases between. This CDR3 is CATRWWDSIREAFF. The CDR3 DNA reads as TGTGCCACCAGATGGTGGGACTCGATAAGGGAAGCTTTCTTT.

This clone was recorded at least ten times. This sequence joins TRBV7-6 and TRBJ2-3; 11 bases match TRBD2. From germline, CDR1 is SGHVS and CDR2 FNYEAQ. V was pared by 5 bases and J by 0 bases, with 7 bases of the junction left unmatched. CDR3 length: 17 residues. The CDR3 spells CASSLTGLAVSTDTQYF. DNA for the CDR3: TGTGCCAGCAGCCTAACGGGACTAGCGGTCAGCACAGATACGCAGTATTTT.

The chain combines TRBV11-2 with TRBJ2-4; D might be TRBD1 (6 bases). With 8 bases removed from V and 4 bases from J, the gap between germline ends came to 9 bases. There are 12 residues in the CDR3. Germline CDR1 and CDR2: SGHAT and FQNNGV. CDR3 sequence (DNA): TGTGCCAGCGGCGGACAGAAAAACATTCAGTACTTC. This translates into CASGGQKNIQYF.

The chain joins TRBV7-2 to TRBJ2-2; perhaps TRBD1 as D (6 bases). V lost 5 bases and J lost 4, with 11 bases in between. The CDR3 totals 14 residues. Per the germline V gene, CDR1 is SGHTA and CDR2 is FQGNSA. CDR3 amino acids: CASSPRQVTGELFF. The CDR3 DNA reads TGTGCCAGCAGCCCGAGACAGGTCACCGGGGAGCTGTTTTTT.

J is TRBJ1-2 and V is TRBV7-8; possible D gene TRBD1, 6 bases. This CDR3 comprises 14 residues. The germline V gene encodes CDR1 SGHVS and CDR2 FQNEAQ. V was clipped by 5 bases and J by 8 bases, with 18 bases between them. The CDR3 here is CASSNQTGLRGYTF. The DNA of the CDR3 is TGTGCCAGCAGCAACCAGACAGGCTTACGAGGCTACACCTTC.

This clone was seen once. Other DNA sequences from this sample encode an identical CDR3 as well. The J gene is TRBJ2-7, the V gene TRBV19, with D maybe TRBD2 (6 bases). The CDR3 has 14 amino acids. V lost 1 base to trimming and J lost 1 base, with 8 bases between them. Germline loops: CDR1 LNHDA, CDR2 SQIVND (reference sequence). For the CDR3, the DNA is TGTGCCAGTAGTATAGCGCGGGGTTCCTACGAGCAGTACTTC. Translation gives CASSIARGSYEQYF.

This chain uses TRBV4-1 with TRBJ1-1; no reliable D call. Deletions cut 1 base from V and 1 base from J, with 16 bases between. Germline CDR1 MGHRA, CDR2 YSYEKL. The CDR3 runs to 17 residues. CDR3 nucleotide sequence: TGCGCCAGCAGCCAAGGGTTAGGTCGAGCCAGGAACACTGAAGCTTTCTTT. Its protein product is CASSQGLGRARNTEAFF.

J is TRBJ1-1 and V is TRBV6-2 or TRBV6-3, with unresolved D. This CDR3 is 14 amino acids long. V was clipped by 4 bases and J by 0 bases, with 9 bases between them. The germline V gene encodes CDR1 MNHEY and CDR2 SVGEGT. CDR3 region: CASSWRLLNTEAFF. CDR3 nucleotide sequence: TGTGCCAGCAGTTGGAGGCTCTTGAACACTGAAGCTTTCTTT.

The genes are TRBV15 and TRBJ1-2; D is unresolved. The CDR3 contains 12 residues. CDR1 is LNHNV and CDR2 is YYDKDF in the germline V gene (reference sequence). V lost 0 bases, J lost 8 bases, and 7 bases lay in between. The CDR3 region is CATSRDRRGYTF. As DNA, the CDR3 is TGTGCCACCAGCAGAGATAGGAGGGGCTACACCTTC.

In its sample, this clone was seen a few times. This sample includes further DNA sequences coding for the same CDR3. This rearrangement joins TRBV5-1 to TRBJ2-5, with 8 bases that match TRBD2. Germline CDR1 SGHRS, CDR2 YFSETQ. The ends lost 1 base at V and 1 base at J; junction bases unmatched: 0. This CDR3 has 14 amino acids. The CDR3 sequence is CASSLTSGQETQYF. The CDR3 nucleotides read TGCGCCAGCAGCTTGACTAGCGGCCAAGAGACCCAGTACTTC.

The V gene is TRBV7-9, the J gene TRBJ1-5; possibly TRBD1 for D (6 bases). Germline V gene lookup returns CDR1 SEHNR and CDR2 FQNEAQ (reference sequence). The CDR3 runs 14 residues. Trimming took 5 bases from V and 5 from J, leaving 13 bases between them. CDR3 bases: TGTGCCAGCAGCGGGGGGCTTGGGGATCAGCCCCAGCATTTT. It yields the protein CASSGGLGDQPQHF.